This TCR beta chain emerged from a study of cytomegalovirus exposure and HLA in healthy donors. Study-level points and caveats: In a later analysis, V- and J-gene trimming of beta chains associated with a DCLRE1C missense variant, replicated independently. Sequencing depth across donors, presence/absence analyses assumed, was roughly uniform.

In the PCR, 60 Vbeta and 13 Jbeta primers were used. TCRdb's table, derived via immunoSEQ multiplex PCR, lists solely in-frame clones and lacks some. Of about 180,000 clones listed, 72% are singletons. About this clone itself: Its matching antigen is unknown.

This clonotype was sampled from a human donor in good health. Sequenced: PBMCs.

The CDR3 nucleotides are TGTGCCAGCAGCTTAGCGCAGGGCCAGGCCTACGAGCAGTACTTC. Residues: CASSLAQGQAYEQYF. The rearrangement uses TRBV7-6 and TRBJ2-5; TRBD1 might be the D (5 bases). The J call may be mistaken, given a closer DNA end match to TRBJ2-7. Germline CDR1 SGHVS, CDR2 FNYEAQ. This CDR3 is 15 amino acids long.